This TCR beta chain appears in the sequencing data of a study of CD8 T cell repertoires and HIV-1 epitope variants. Overall study: T cells were stimulated with Twenty-five Gag and Nef peptides separately. Tested: three Gag epitope families, Nef HW9 and YT9. The baseline condition was 1M T cells left uncultured.

Study-wide results and caveats: Of nine antigen-specific beta clonotypes, six or seven appeared to cross-react with escape variants.

Germline CDR1 SNHLY, CDR2 FYNNEI. Trimming left V 4 bases short and J 10 bases short, with 11 bases between. The CDR3 totals 12 residues. Using immunoSEQ multiplex PCR, the repertoire was profiled, and TCRdb retains in-frame clones only, with some absent. The sample has about 5,000 clones, 55% to 75% seen once. For this clone: Its antigen is not identified.

The TCR was taken from a male donor with HIV. The chain joins TRBV2 to TRBJ2-1; no firm D call. Specimen: cultured CD8+ T cells derived from PBMCs. The CDR3 coding sequence is TGTGCCAGCAGTGGGTTGGTTTCAGAGCAGTTCTTC. Its translation: CASSGLVSEQFF.